This T cell receptor (beta chain) came from a study of T cells in Graves' hyperthyroidism and ophthalmopathy. Study-wide context: Sampling of peripheral blood happened at initial diagnosis, prior to any treatment.

General study points: Among thyroid clonotypes expanded above 0.001, most also appeared in blood.

Amplified TCR beta CDR3 regions came from RNA transcripts. HTBI primers were the set used in a first-round RT-PCR of the TCR CDR3. TCRdb called the multiplex PCR reads again in MiXCR, with one record for every CDR3 protein. The top ten hold about 11% of the sample, which has around 520,000 distinct CDR3 sequences, roughly a quarter seen once. This clonotype was seen at least ten times. What it binds is unknown. Diagnoses used clinical symptoms, serum thyroxine and TRAb, thyroid ultrasound and orbital computed tomography. Deletions cut 4 bases from V and 4 bases from J, with 16 bases between. The CDR3 is made up of 15 amino acids. The germline V gene encodes CDR1 MDHEN and CDR2 SYDVKM.

The chain is built from TRBV28 and TRBJ1-2; tentatively, D is TRBD1 (5 bases). The sequencing input was blood. The sequence was collected from a woman in her thirties with Graves' ophthalmopathy. The CDR3 reads CASSWSLGESYGYTF. The CDR3, as DNA: TGTGCCAGCAGTTGGTCATTGGGGGAAAGCTATGGCTACACCTTC.